This T cell receptor beta chain was sequenced for a study of T-cell memory formation after mild COVID-19. The CDR3 has 12 amino acids. V lost 2 bases to trimming and J lost 5 bases, with 5 bases between them. Germline lookup yields CDR1 SGHVS and CDR2 FNYEAQ. TCRdb re-called the 5' RACE reads with MiXCR, one entry per CDR3 protein. The sample records approximately 210,000 distinct CDR3 sequences, 25% to 35% being singletons. In this sample, this clonotype turned up a few times. This TCR derives from an adult woman who had mild COVID-19 (a few samples of this study predate the infection). Cell type and time point are not known. This chain connects TRBV7-6 to TRBJ2-3; D uncertain. The material sequenced was PBMCs or a T cell subset sorted from them (not recorded which). The CDR3 DNA is TGTGCCAGCAGCTTATTCGGAGATACGCAGTATTTT. This encodes CASSLFGDTQYF.